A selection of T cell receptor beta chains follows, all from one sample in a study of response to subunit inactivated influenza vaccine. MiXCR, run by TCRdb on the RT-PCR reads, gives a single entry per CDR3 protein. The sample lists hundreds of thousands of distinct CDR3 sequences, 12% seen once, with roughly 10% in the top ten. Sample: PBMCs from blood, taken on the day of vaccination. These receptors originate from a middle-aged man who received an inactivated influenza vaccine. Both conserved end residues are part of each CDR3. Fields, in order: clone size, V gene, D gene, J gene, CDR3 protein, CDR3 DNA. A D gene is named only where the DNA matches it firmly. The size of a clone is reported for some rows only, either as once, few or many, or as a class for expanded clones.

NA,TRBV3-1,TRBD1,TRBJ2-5,CASSQWDRPGETQYF,TGTGCCAGCAGCCAATGGGACAGACCTGGTGAGACCCAGTACTTC
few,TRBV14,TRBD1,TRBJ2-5,CASSPSDRVILGETQYF,TGTGCCAGCAGCCCTTCGGACAGGGTGATTTTAGGAGAGACCCAGTACTTC
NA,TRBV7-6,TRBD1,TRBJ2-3,CASTIQGYSTDTQYF,TGTGCCAGCACGATACAGGGGTATAGCACAGATACGCAGTATTTT
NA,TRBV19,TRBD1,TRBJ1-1,CASTFGQGEAFF,TGTGCCAGTACCTTCGGACAGGGGGAAGCTTTCTTT
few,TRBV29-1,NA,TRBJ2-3,CSVEDRNTRTDTQYF,TGCAGCGTTGAAGATCGTAATACAAGGACAGATACGCAGTATTTT
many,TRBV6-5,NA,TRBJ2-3,CASSLRAGTDTQYF,TGTGCCAGCAGTTTACGGGCGGGCACAGATACGCAGTATTTT
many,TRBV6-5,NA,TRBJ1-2,CASSSPVGEGYGYTF,TGTGCCAGCAGTTCCCCGGTAGGGGAAGGCTATGGCTACACCTTC
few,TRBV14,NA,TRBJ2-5,CASSRQPQETQYF,TGTGCCAGCAGCCGACAGCCCCAAGAGACCCAGTACTTC
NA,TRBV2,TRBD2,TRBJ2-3,CASSAAGGFRDTQYF,TGTGCCAGCAGTGCGGCGGGGGGATTTAGGGATACGCAGTATTTT
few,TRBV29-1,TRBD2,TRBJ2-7,CSAARSGTYEQYF,TGCAGCGCCGCCCGTAGCGGGACCTACGAGCAGTACTTC
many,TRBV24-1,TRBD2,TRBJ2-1,CATSDVGLAGEEQFF,TGTGCCACCAGTGATGTTGGACTAGCGGGGGAAGAGCAGTTCTTC
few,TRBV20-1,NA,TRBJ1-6,CSAGGGKVGSPLHF,TGCAGTGCTGGGGGGGGGAAAGTGGGTTCACCCCTCCACTTT
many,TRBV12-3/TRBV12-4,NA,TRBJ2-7,CASSLTGPYEQYF,TGTGCCAGCAGTTTGACTGGCCCCTACGAGCAGTACTTC
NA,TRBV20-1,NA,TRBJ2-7,CSARDMGSEQYF,TGCAGTGCTAGAGACATGGGCTCCGAGCAGTACTTC
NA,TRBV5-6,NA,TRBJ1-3,CASSFGSGNTIYF,TGTGCCAGCAGCTTTGGGTCTGGAAACACCATATATTTT